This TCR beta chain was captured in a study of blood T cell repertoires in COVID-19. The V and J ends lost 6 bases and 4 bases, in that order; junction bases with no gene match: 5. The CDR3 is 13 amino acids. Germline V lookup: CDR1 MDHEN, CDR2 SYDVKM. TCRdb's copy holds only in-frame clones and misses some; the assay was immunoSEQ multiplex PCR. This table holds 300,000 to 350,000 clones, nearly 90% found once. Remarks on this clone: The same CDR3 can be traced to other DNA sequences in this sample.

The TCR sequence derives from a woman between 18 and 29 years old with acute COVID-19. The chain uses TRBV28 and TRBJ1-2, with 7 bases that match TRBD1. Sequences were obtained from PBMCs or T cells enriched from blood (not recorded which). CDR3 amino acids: CASSPGGPYGYTF. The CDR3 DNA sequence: TGTGCCAGCAGCCCAGGGGGACCCTATGGCTACACCTTC.